This TCR beta chain emerged from a study of T cells in localized non-small cell lung cancer. On this clone itself: Its specificity is unknown.

The CDR3 runs to 17 residues. Trimming took 3 bases from V and 2 from J, leaving 19 bases between them. Germline-derived CDR1 and CDR2 are MNHNS and SASEGT. Assay used: immunoSEQ multiplex PCR; TCRdb lists only in-frame clones, some missing. Of tens of thousands of clones listed, 65% to 90% are singletons. Study-level points and caveats: Compared with tumor, uninvolved adjacent lung displayed greater T cell clonality, ranking highest overall.

The source of this sequence is a male donor at least 60 years old with stage II lung adenocarcinoma. The input for sequencing was peripheral blood mononuclear cells, taken before any cancer treatment. The J gene is TRBJ1-1, the V gene TRBV6-1, with D tentatively TRBD1 (5 bases). CDR3 coding DNA: TGTGCCAGCAGTGATTTTGGGACGCGAAAACTTAACACTGAAGCTTTCTTT. This gives the protein CASSDFGTRKLNTEAFF.